Listed below are T cell receptor beta chains from one sample, sequenced in a study of T cells in Graves' hyperthyroidism and ophthalmopathy. TCRdb passed the multiplex PCR reads through MiXCR, listing each CDR3 protein once. The sample lists a few hundred thousand distinct CDR3 sequences; 14% to 15% were seen once. The specimen sequenced was blood. These receptors all come from a woman aged 30 to 39 with Graves' hyperthyroidism. Both conserved end residues are part of each CDR3. Fields, in order: V gene, J gene, D gene, clone size, CDR3 length, CDR3 DNA, CDR3 protein. D genes are given only for firm matches. Where a row states a size, it is once, few, many or the class of an expanded clone; other rows omit it.

TRBV6-1,TRBJ2-7,TRBD2,.,17,TGTGCCAGCAGTCGAGGGGGACTAGCGGGGCCGAGTGACGAGCAGTACTTC,CASSRGGLAGPSDEQYF
TRBV5-1,TRBJ2-2,.,many,15,TGCGCCAGCAGCTTGGCCCAGGCCCGCACCGGGGAGCTGTTTTTT,CASSLAQARTGELFF
TRBV15,TRBJ1-5,.,many,15,TGTGCCACCAGCAATCGGGGGCTTAGCAATCAGCCCCAGCATTTT,CATSNRGLSNQPQHF
TRBV30,TRBJ1-3,.,.,15,TGTGCCTGGAGTGATTTAAGGTATACTGGAAACATCATATATTTT,CAWSDLRYTGNIIYF
TRBV20-1,TRBJ2-5,TRBD1,.,13,TGCAGTGCTAGAGGGACAGGGTCAGAGACCCAGTACTTC,CSARGTGSETQYF
TRBV7-2,TRBJ2-7,.,many,14,TGTGCCAGCAGCTTTTACGGGGGTGCCTACGAGCAGTACTTC,CASSFYGGAYEQYF
TRBV30,TRBJ2-2,.,many,15,TGTGCCTGGAGTGTACTTGGGGGGCATACCGGGGAGCTGTTTTTT,CAWSVLGGHTGELFF
TRBV29-1,TRBJ1-1,.,few,17,TGCAGCGTTGAATGCTGGGACACCGGACACTTGAACACTGAAGCTTTCTTT,CSVECWDTGHLNTEAFF
TRBV20-1,TRBJ2-5,.,many,12,TGCGGAGCAGCGGGTGGTCGGGAGACCCAGTACTTC,CGAAGGRETQYF
TRBV24-1,TRBJ2-2,TRBD1,.,17,TGTGCCACCAGTGATCCTTGGACAGGGTCGAACACCGGGGAGCTGTTTTTT,CATSDPWTGSNTGELFF
TRBV18,TRBJ2-7,TRBD1,.,16,TGTGCCAGCTCACCTCAGGGGGAATTACTAAACCACGAGCAGTACTTC,CASSPQGELLNHEQYF
TRBV20-1,TRBJ2-1,.,few,14,TGCAGTGCCGCTGGCGGGATGTTTTTCAATGAGCAGTTCTTC,CSAAGGMFFNEQFF
TRBV20-1,TRBJ2-5,TRBD2,few,19,TGCAGTGCTAGAGATCCCGGGACTAGCGGCTACACTACCAAAGAGACCCAGTACTTC,CSARDPGTSGYTTKETQYF
TRBV6-1,TRBJ2-1,.,many,16,TGTGCCAGCAGTGCCGTCGGTGGGAGGTCCTACAATGAGCAGTTCTTC,CASSAVGGRSYNEQFF
TRBV10-3,TRBJ2-1,.,.,12,TGTGCCTCCATTAACTCGGTCGGAGAGCAGTTCTTC,CASINSVGEQFF
TRBV3-1,TRBJ2-7,TRBD1,many,13,TGTGCCAGCAGCCAGAGGACAGGGAGGGAGCAGTACTTC,CASSQRTGREQYF
TRBV6-8,TRBJ2-7,TRBD1,many,14,TGTGCCAGCAGTCACCGTTACAGGGGCTACGAGCAGTACTTC,CASSHRYRGYEQYF
TRBV5-6,TRBJ1-1,.,.,17,TGTGCCAGCAGGGTACGCGGCAATCATTATCGAGGGGCTGAAGCTTTCTTT,CASRVRGNHYRGAEAFF
TRBV7-2,TRBJ1-1,.,many,14,TGTGCCAGCAGCAAAAATACGGTGAACACTGAAGCTTTCTTT,CASSKNTVNTEAFF
TRBV6-2/TRBV6-3,TRBJ1-6,.,.,16,TGTGCCAGCAGTTTGACCGGGACAAGGAATAATTCACCCCTCCACTTT,CASSLTGTRNNSPLHF
TRBV27,TRBJ2-6,.,.,17,TGTGCCAGCAGTTGGTCGATTGGGAGTCTGAGGACCAACGTCCTGACTTTC,CASSWSIGSLRTNVLTF
TRBV7-9,TRBJ2-3,.,many,16,TGTGCCAGCAGCTTCTTCGGCCCCAAGGAATTCGATACGCAGTATTTT,CASSFFGPKEFDTQYF
TRBV9,TRBJ2-7,TRBD2,.,15,TGTGCCGGCAGCCCCGGGACTATCCCCCACGGCGAGCAGTACTTC,CAGSPGTIPHGEQYF
TRBV19,TRBJ2-3,TRBD2,.,17,TGTGCCAGTCGTATCGGGCGGCTAGCGGGAGGAGCAGATACGCAGTATTTT,CASRIGRLAGGADTQYF
TRBV7-9,TRBJ2-7,TRBD2,.,16,TGTGCCAGCAGCTTAGCGGCGGGAGGCTCCCCCTACGAGCAGTACTTC,CASSLAAGGSPYEQYF
TRBV5-1,TRBJ2-1,.,few,14,TGCGCCAGTTGGCGGGATTTGGCCTACAATGAGCAGTTCTTC,CASWRDLAYNEQFF
TRBV30,TRBJ2-1,.,.,17,TGTGCCTGGAGTGCGGGAGCTCGGCCGAGCTCCTACAATGAGCAGTTCTTC,CAWSAGARPSSYNEQFF
TRBV11-2,TRBJ2-6,.,.,15,TGTGCCAGCAGGCCCTCGGTTGAGGGGGCCAACGTCCTGACTTTC,CASRPSVEGANVLTF
TRBV18,TRBJ1-5,TRBD1,few,15,TGTGCCAGCTCACTGGCGAACGACAGGGTCCAGCCCCAGCATTTT,CASSLANDRVQPQHF
TRBV3-1,TRBJ1-2,.,many,14,TGTGCCAACAGCCAAGCCGGGGACGGCGGGGGCTACACCTTC,CANSQAGDGGGYTF
TRBV2,TRBJ2-1,TRBD2,few,14,TGTGCCAGCAGAAGCGGGAAGCTGTACAATGAGCAGTTCTTC,CASRSGKLYNEQFF
TRBV24-1,TRBJ2-1,TRBD2,many,15,TGTGCCACCAGTGAAACTAGCGGGAGGGCCAATGAGCAGTTCTTC,CATSETSGRANEQFF